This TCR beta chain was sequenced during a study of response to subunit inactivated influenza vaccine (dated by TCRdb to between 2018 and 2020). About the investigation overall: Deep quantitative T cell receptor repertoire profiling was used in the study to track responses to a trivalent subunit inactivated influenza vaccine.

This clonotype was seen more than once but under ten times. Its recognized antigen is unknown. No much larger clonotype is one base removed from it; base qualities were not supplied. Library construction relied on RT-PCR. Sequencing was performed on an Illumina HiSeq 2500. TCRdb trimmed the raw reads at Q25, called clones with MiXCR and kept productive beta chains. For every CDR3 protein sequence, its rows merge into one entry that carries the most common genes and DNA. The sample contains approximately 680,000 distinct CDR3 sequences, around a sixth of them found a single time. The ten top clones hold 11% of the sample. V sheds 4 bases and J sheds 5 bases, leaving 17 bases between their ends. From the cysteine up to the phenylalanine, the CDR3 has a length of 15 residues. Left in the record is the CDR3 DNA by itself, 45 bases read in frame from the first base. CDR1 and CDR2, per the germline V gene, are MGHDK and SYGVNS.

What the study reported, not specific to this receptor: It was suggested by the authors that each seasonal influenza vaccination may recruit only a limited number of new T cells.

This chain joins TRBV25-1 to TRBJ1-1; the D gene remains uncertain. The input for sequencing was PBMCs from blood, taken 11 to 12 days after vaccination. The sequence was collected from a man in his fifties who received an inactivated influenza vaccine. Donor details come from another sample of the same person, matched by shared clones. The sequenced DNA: TGTGCCAGCAGTGCCTATGCAGGCGCGGGGACTGAAGCTTTCTTT. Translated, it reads CASSAYAGAGTEAFF.